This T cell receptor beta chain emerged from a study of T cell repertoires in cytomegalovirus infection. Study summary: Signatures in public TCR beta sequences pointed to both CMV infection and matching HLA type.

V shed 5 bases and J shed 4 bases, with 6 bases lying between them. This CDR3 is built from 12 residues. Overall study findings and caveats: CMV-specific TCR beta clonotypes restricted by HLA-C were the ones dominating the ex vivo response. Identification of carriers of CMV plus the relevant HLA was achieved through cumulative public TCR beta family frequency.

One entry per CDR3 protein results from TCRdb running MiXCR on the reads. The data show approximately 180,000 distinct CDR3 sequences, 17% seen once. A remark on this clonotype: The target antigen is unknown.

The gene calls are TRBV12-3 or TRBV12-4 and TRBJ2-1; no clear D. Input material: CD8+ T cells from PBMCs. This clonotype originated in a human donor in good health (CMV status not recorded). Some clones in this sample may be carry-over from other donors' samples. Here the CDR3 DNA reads TGTGCCAGCAGTCAGATTTACAATGAGCAGTTCTTC. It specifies CASSQIYNEQFF.